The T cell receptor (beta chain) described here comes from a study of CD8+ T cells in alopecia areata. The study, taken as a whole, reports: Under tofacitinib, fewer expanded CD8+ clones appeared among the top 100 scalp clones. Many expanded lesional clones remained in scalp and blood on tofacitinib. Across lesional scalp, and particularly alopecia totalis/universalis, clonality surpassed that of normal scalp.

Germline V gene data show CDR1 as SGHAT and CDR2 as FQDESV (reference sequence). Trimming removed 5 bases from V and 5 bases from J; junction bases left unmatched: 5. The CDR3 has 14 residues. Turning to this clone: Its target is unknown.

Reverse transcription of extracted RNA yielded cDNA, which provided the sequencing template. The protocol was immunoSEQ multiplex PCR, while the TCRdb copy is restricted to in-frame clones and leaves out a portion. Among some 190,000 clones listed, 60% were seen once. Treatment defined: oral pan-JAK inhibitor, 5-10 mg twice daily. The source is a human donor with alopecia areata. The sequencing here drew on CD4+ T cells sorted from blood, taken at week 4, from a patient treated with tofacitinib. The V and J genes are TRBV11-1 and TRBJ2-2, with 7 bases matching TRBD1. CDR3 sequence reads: CASSAATGTGELFF. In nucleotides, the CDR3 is TGTGCCAGCAGCGCAGCGACAGGGACCGGGGAGCTGTTTTTT.